This entry is about one T cell receptor (beta chain). Its target is not known. Different DNA sequences within this sample yield the same CDR3. The sample belongs to a study of cytomegalovirus exposure and HLA in healthy donors. General study findings and limits: There were some V segments, including TRBV6-2 and TRBV6-3, excluded as indistinguishable. TCR beta chains numbering roughly 150 were designated cytomegalovirus-associated.

A multiplex PCR was run with 60 Vbeta primers and 13 Jbeta primers. Measured with immunoSEQ multiplex PCR; TCRdb has only the in-frame clones, and not every one. The table lists over 150,000 clones, more than 60% of them singletons. CDR3 length: 13 amino acids. V dropped 5 bases and J dropped 4 bases, with 11 bases sitting between them. Germline CDR1 and CDR2: SGHVS and FNYEAQ. This TCR came from a male donor in good health and CMV-seronegative. The specimen sequenced was PBMCs. The V and J genes are TRBV7-6 and TRBJ1-1, with TRBD1 as a possible D gene (5 bases). The CDR3 protein is CASSLGGVTEAFF. CDR3 bases: TGTGCCAGCAGCCTTGGGGGGGTCACTGAAGCTTTCTTT. Full variable domain (outside the CDR3, taken from reference TRBV7-6 and TRBJ1-1): GAGVSQSPRYKVTKRGQDVALRCDPISGHVSLYWYRQALGQGPEFLTYFNYEAQQDKSGLPNDRFSAERPEGSISTLTIQRTEQRDSAMYRCASSLGGVTEAFFGQGTRLTVV.